This record concerns one T cell receptor (beta chain) sequence. Its target is unknown. This CDR3 comprises 15 residues. Germline V gene data show CDR1 as MGHRA and CDR2 as YSYEKL. V gave up 2 bases and J gave up 2 bases; unmatched junction bases: 4. The source of the sample is a study of human T cells and chemical hapten exposure. Overall study: Women made up most patients, who had alopecia areata, totalis or universalis. Regarding the study as a whole: Significantly more large CDR3 similarity clusters arose among expanded TCRs than among controls.

TCRdb redid the calling of the RACE reads with MiXCR, one entry per CDR3 protein. The data contain about 270,000 distinct CDR3 sequences, just under 8% of them seen just once; the ten biggest clones take up approximately 1.2%. The time point is: pre-sensitization, week 0. Described treatment: therapeutic diphenylcyclopropenone sensitization with weekly scalp DPC. The TCR sequence derives from a man younger than 30 with alopecia areata. Some clones in this sample may be carry-over from other donors' samples. V gene TRBV4-1 combines with J gene TRBJ2-3; TRBD1 matches 7 bases. This specimen was whole blood, taken in connection with sensitization to the hapten diphenylcyclopropenone (DPC). The CDR3 bases are TGCGCCAGCAGCCAAACCGGGACAGCCACAGATACGCAGTATTTT. It encodes CASSQTGTATDTQYF.